Sequencing of this T cell receptor beta chain was carried out in a study of OX40 agonist ivuxolimab in advanced cancers. About the study: Dose-escalation subjects each had hepatocellular carcinoma, melanoma, renal cell or head and neck cancer. A male proportion of approximately 83% was recorded, with mean age about 54 years and range roughly 23 to 79. Points from the study as a whole: The study found that CD8+ T cells averaged more expanded clones than CD4+. Among patients with partial responses at 0.1-3.0 mg/kg, clonal expansion was among the lowest.

This clone has only one observation. Its antigen is not known. Generated by immunoSEQ multiplex PCR, the TCRdb table keeps only in-frame clones and is missing some. The profile shows roughly 70,000 clones, about four fifths of them singletons. V was clipped by 6 bases and J by 4 bases; unmatched bases: 2. Germline V gene data show CDR1 as LNHDA and CDR2 as SQIVND (reference sequence). The CDR3 runs 13 residues. The rearrangement uses TRBV19 and TRBJ1-2; 10 bases match TRBD1. Sequenced here: CD4+ or CD8+ T cells sorted from blood, sampled in a trial of the OX40 agonist ivuxolimab. The receptor comes from an adult with an advanced solid tumor such as melanoma, head and neck, liver or kidney cancer. This CDR3 reads CASRRTGGYGYTF. The CDR3 region has the DNA TGTGCCAGTAGGCGGACAGGGGGCTATGGCTACACCTTC.